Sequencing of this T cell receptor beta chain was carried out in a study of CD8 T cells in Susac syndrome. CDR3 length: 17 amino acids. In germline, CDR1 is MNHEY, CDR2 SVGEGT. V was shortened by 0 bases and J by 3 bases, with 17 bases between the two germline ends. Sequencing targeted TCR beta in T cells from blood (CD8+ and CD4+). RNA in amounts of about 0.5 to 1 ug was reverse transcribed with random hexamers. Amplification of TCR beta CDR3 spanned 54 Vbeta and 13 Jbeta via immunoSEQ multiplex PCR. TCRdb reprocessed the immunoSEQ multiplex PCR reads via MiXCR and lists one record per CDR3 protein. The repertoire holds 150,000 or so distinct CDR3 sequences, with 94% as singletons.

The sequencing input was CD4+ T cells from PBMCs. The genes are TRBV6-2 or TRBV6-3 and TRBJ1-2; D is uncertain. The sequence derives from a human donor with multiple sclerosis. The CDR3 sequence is CASSYSPVKDGDYGYTF. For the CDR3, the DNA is TGTGCCAGCAGTTACTCTCCCGTCAAGGACGGGGACTATGGCTACACCTTC.